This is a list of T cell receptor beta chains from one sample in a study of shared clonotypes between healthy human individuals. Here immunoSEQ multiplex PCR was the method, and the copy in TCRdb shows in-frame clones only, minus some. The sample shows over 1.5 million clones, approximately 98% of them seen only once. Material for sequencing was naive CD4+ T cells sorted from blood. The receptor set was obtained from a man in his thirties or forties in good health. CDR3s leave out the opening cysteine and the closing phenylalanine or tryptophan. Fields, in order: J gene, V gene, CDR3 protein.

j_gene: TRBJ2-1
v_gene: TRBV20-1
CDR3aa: SARQVNEQF

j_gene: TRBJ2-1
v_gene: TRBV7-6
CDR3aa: ASSSPTGGAGNEQF

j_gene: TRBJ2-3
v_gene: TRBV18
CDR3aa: ASSPIREWLDTQY

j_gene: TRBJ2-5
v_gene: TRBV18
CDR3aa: ASSPREEETQY

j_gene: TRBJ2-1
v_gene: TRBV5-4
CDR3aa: ASSAGQRGSGGSWRNEQF

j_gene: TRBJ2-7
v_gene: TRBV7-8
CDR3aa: ASSLVPAYEQY

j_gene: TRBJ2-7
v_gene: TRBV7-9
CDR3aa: ASRKTSGGSYEQY

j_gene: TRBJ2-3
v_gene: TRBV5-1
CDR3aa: ASTYTYGASGTDTQY

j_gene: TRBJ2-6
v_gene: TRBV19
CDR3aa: ASDKGQGKTGANVLT

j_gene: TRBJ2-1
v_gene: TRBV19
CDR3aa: ASSILAGLGRNEQF

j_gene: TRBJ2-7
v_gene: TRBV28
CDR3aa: ASSDSDGDEQY

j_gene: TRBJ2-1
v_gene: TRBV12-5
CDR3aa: ASGLDRANEQF

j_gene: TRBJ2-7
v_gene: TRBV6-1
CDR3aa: ASSSRDGDYEQY

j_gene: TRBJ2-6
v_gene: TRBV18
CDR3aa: ASSPGDKGSGANVLT

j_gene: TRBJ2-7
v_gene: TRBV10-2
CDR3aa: ASSEAIYEQY

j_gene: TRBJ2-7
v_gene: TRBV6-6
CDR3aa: ATGTGGSEQY

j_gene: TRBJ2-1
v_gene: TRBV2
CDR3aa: ASGDDLGTNNEQF

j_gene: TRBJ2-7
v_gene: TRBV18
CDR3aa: ASSPGAGAYEQY

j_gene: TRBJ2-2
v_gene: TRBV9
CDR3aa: ASSVRPPLAGSNTGELF

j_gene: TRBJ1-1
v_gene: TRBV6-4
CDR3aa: ASRKTGGAEAF

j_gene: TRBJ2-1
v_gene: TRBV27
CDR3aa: ASSLSLRRGSYNEQF

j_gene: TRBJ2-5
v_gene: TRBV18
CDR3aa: ASSLRASKETQY

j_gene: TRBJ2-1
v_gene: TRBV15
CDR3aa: ATRRTSGNNEQF

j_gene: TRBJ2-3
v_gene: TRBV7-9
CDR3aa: ACSDRENTDTQY

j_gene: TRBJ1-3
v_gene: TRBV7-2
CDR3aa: ASSLVAGAGNTIY